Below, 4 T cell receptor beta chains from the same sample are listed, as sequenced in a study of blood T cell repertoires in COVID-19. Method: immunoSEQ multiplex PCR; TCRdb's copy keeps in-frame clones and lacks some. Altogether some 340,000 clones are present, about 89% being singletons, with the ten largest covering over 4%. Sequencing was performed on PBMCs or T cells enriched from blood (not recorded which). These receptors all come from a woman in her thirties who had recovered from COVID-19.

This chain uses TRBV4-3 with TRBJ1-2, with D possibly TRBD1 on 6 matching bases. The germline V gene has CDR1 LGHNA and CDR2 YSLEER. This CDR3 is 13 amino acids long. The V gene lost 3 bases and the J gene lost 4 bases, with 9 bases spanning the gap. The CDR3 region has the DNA TGCGCCAGCAGCCAGGACAGAATCTATGGCTACACCTTC. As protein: CASSQDRIYGYTF.

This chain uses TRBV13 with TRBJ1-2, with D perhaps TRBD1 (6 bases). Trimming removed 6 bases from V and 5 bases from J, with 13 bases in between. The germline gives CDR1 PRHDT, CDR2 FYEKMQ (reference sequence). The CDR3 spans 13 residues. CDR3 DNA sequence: TGTGCCAGCAGGAACAGGGTTGGATATGGCTACACCTTC. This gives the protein CASRNRVGYGYTF.

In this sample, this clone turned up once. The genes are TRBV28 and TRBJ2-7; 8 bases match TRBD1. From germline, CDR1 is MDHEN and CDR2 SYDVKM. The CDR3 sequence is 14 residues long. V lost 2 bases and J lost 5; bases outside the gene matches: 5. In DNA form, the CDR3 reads TGTGCCAGCAGTTTAACCCAGGACAGGGACGAGCAGTACTTC. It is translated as CASSLTQDRDEQYF.

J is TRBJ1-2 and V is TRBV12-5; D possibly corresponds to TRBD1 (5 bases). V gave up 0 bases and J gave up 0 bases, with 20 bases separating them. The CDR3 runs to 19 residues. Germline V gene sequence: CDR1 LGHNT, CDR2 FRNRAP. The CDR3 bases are TGTGCTAGTGGTTTGGTACTCGTCCCTCGGGGGGAGACTAACTATGGCTACACCTTC. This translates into CASGLVLVPRGETNYGYTF.